Listed below are T cell receptor beta chains from one sample, sequenced in a study of graft-versus-host responses after intestinal transplantation. Produced via immunoSEQ multiplex PCR; TCRdb's table is partial and in-frame only. The repertoire holds 20,000 to 25,000 clones, with around 76% as singletons. This material consisted of ileum tissue, taken 12 days after intestinal transplant. The receptors shown here come from a human patient who received an intestinal transplant, so some T cells may come from the graft donor. CDR3s leave out the opening cysteine and the closing phenylalanine or tryptophan. Size values are once, few and many counts, or a class for expanded clones, and some rows have none.

J gene,CDR3 length,clone size,V gene,CDR3 protein
TRBJ2-7,12,.,TRBV7-7,ASSLGPYDSEQY
TRBJ1-6,11,.,TRBV7-9,ASSLALTGDLH
TRBJ2-1,14,.,TRBV5-1,ASSPGAGGGGNEQF
TRBJ2-1,14,.,TRBV9,ASSVRTGGSYNEQF
TRBJ1-5,13,medium-sized,TRBV28,ASSWGHGGNQPQH
TRBJ2-7,10,.,TRBV29-1,SAEGGVGEQY
TRBJ1-3,13,.,TRBV11-3,ASSLAQAGGNTIY
TRBJ1-3,11,.,TRBV15,ATSNDRGNTIY
TRBJ2-2,11,.,TRBV6-5,ASSYPGAGELF
TRBJ1-5,12,.,TRBV6-6,ASSPGQGNQPQH
TRBJ2-2,11,few,TRBV10-1,ASSGRITGELF
TRBJ1-2,13,.,TRBV27,ASSSMSRGNYGYT
TRBJ1-2,15,.,TRBV28,ASSLQIPGQGSRGYT
TRBJ2-7,11,.,TRBV7-9,ASSLDRGPPQY
TRBJ1-3,13,.,TRBV7-6,ASSSPAGSGNTIY
TRBJ2-1,13,.,TRBV10-3,AISAEASGSNEQF
TRBJ2-1,13,.,TRBV6-5,ASTQGRGAYNEQF
TRBJ1-2,11,.,TRBV6-5,ASTTGRTYGYT
TRBJ2-5,11,.,TRBV2,ASSEGARETQY
TRBJ1-3,14,.,TRBV6-6,ASSYPQGEVGNTIY
TRBJ2-3,12,.,TRBV6-5,ASSVRDSTDTQY
TRBJ1-1,11,.,TRBV10-2,ASSPQGATEAF
TRBJ2-7,13,once,TRBV13,ASSPAGQGWYEQY
TRBJ2-7,13,few,TRBV7-2,ASSLALTGEREQY
TRBJ1-1,12,.,TRBV5-1,ASSRIDKYTEAF
TRBJ2-3,15,once,TRBV25-1,ASSATLAGGGTDTQY
TRBJ1-1,13,.,TRBV27,ASSLGTSGNTEAF
TRBJ2-2,14,few,TRBV7-6,ASSSGLAGGNGELF
TRBJ2-2,13,.,TRBV6-1,ASTRTSGDTGELF
TRBJ2-5,16,.,TRBV1,TSSRRLSGSRVLETQY
TRBJ2-7,9,.,TRBV7-6,ASSPGSEQY
TRBJ2-1,12,.,TRBV27,ASSSDTEGLEQF
TRBJ1-1,11,.,TRBV27,ASSWGGSTEAF
TRBJ1-6,12,.,TRBV27,ASSFRTVVSPLH
TRBJ2-5,14,.,TRBV7-9,ASSLARGLAGETQY